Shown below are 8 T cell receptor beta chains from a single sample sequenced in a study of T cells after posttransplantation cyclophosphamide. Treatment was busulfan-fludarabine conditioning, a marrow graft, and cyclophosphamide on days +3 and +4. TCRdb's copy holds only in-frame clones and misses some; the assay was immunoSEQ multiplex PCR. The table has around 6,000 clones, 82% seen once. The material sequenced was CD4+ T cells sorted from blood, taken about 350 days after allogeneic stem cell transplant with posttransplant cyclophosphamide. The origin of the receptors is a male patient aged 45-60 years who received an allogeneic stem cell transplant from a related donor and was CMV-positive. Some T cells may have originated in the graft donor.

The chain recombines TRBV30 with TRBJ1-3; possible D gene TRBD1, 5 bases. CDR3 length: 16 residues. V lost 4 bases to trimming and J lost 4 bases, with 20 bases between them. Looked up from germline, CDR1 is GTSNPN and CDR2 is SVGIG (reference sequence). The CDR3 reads CAWKLLTAGRGNTIYF. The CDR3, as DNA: TGTGCCTGGAAATTGCTGACAGCCGGCCGAGGAAACACCATATATTTT.

The CDR3 loop reads CASSLAGQGAYGYTF. In DNA form, the CDR3 reads TGTGCCAGCAGCTTAGCGGGACAGGGGGCCTATGGCTACACCTTC. V and J are TRBV7-9 and TRBJ1-2; the match to TRBD1 covers 12 bases. J was trimmed by 4 bases and V by 0 bases; bases with no gene match: 0. The CDR3 contains 15 residues. Germline V gene data show CDR1 as SEHNR and CDR2 as FQNEAQ (reference sequence).

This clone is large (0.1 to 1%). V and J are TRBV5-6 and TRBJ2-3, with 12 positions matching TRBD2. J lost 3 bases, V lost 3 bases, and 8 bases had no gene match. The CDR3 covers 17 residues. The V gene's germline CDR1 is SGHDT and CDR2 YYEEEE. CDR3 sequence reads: CASSSWTSGDRTDTQYF. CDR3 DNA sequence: TGTGCCAGCAGCTCCTGGACTAGCGGGGATCGAACAGATACGCAGTATTTT.

The CDR3 region is CASGQFPGTSAYNEQFF. CDR3 DNA: TGTGCTAGTGGTCAATTCCCCGGGACTAGCGCTTATAATGAGCAGTTCTTC. The chain joins TRBV12-5 to TRBJ2-1; 10 nucleotides line up with TRBD2. V lost 5 bases, J lost 7 bases, and 14 bases stayed unmatched. Germline loops: CDR1 LGHNT, CDR2 FRNRAP. The CDR3 is 17 residues long.

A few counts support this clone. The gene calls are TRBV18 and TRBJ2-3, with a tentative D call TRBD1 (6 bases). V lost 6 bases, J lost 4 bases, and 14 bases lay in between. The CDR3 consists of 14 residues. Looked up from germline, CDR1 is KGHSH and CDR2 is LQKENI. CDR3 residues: CASSRADRSDTQYF. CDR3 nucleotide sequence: TGTGCCAGCTCCCGAGCGGACAGATCAGATACGCAGTATTTT.

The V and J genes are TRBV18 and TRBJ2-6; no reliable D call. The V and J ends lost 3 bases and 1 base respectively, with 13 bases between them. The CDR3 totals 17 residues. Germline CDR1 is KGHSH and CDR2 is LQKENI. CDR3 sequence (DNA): TGTGCCAGCTCACCCCAGGCGCGAGCTTCTGGGGCCAACGTCCTGACTTTC. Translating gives CASSPQARASGANVLTF.

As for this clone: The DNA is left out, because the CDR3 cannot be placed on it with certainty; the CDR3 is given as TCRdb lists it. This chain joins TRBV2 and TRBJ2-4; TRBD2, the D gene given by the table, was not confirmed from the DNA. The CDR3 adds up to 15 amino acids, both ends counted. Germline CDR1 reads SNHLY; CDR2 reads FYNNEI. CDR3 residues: CASSSVASGAQAWYF.

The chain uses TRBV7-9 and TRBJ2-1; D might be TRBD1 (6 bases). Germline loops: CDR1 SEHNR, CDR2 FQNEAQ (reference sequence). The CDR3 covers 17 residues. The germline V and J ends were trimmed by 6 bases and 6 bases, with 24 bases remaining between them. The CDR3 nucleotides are TGTGCCAGCAGACAATACCCAACAGGGCGCGGTGGCAATGAGCAGTTCTTC. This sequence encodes CASRQYPTGRGGNEQFF.